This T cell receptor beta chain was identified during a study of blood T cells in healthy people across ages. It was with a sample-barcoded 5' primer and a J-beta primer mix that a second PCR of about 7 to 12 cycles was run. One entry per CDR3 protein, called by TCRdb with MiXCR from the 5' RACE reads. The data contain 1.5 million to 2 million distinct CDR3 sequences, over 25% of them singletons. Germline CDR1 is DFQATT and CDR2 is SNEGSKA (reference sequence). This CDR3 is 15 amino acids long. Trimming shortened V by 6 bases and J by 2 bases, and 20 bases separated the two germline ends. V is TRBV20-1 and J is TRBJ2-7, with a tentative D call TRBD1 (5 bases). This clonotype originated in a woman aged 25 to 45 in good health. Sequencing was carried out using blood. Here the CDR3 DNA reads TGCAGTGCGGACGGTACGGCCGTAGGGGCCTACGAGCAGTACTTC. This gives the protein CSADGTAVGAYEQYF.